The 15 T cell receptor beta chains reported below all come from one sample, sequenced in a study of T cell responses to AZD1222 COVID-19 vaccine. Produced via immunoSEQ multiplex PCR; TCRdb's table is partial and in-frame only. The sample yields 60,000 to 85,000 clones, around 84% seen once. The specimen comprised peripheral blood, sampled on day 0 of AZD1222 vaccination. The origin of the receptors is an adult in good health.

This clone has just a few counts. The J gene is TRBJ2-7, the V gene TRBV11-2; 7 bases map to TRBD1. Germline CDR1 is SGHAT and CDR2 is FQNNGV. Germline trimming cut 3 bases from V and 3 bases from J; bases unmatched to any gene: 5. This CDR3 has 14 amino acids. The CDR3, as DNA: TGTGCCAGCAGCTTCAGTACAGGGGACTACGAGCAGTACTTC. Translating gives CASSFSTGDYEQYF.

The chain has TRBV11-3 and TRBJ2-7, with D hard to call. V was shortened by 1 base and J by 5 bases, with 9 bases between the two germline ends. Germline V gene lookup returns CDR1 SGHNT and CDR2 YENEEA. The CDR3 consists of 13 residues. The CDR3, as DNA: TGTGCCAGCAGCTTAGTCCAGAGGCACGAGCAGTACTTC. It specifies CASSLVQRHEQYF.

The CDR3 sequence: CASSPPKAVGEQFF. CDR3 nucleotide sequence: TGTGCCAGCTCACCACCGAAGGCGGTTGGTGAGCAGTTCTTC. V gene TRBV18 combines with J gene TRBJ2-1, with D hard to call. The CDR3 has 14 residues. Germline V gene data show CDR1 as KGHSH and CDR2 as LQKENI. V lost 0 bases, J lost 9 bases, and 12 bases lay in between.

The rearrangement links TRBV4-1 to TRBJ1-2; a weak D match, TRBD1 (5 bases). Trimming removed 2 bases from V and 0 bases from J, with 10 bases in between. There are 15 residues in the CDR3. Germline lookup yields CDR1 MGHRA and CDR2 YSYEKL. In DNA, the CDR3 is TGCGCCAGCAGCCAACCAGGGAAGACTAACTATGGCTACACCTTC. It translates to CASSQPGKTNYGYTF.

The chain uses TRBV6-1 and TRBJ1-1; TRBD1 is a possible D gene (5 bases). Trimming took 3 bases from V and 4 from J, leaving 12 bases between them. Germline CDR1 is MNHNS and CDR2 is SASEGT. The CDR3 has 14 amino acids. The CDR3 sequence: CASSERGSLTEAFF. The DNA of the CDR3 is TGTGCCAGCAGTGAGCGGGGGAGTCTCACTGAAGCTTTCTTT.

This rearrangement joins TRBV20-1 to TRBJ2-1, with 9 bases matching TRBD2. Germline V lookup: CDR1 DFQATT, CDR2 SNEGSKA (reference sequence). The V and J ends lost 3 bases and 6 bases, in that order; junction bases with no gene match: 3. The CDR3 is 13 amino acids. CDR3 loop: CSASGTSLNEQFF. DNA for the CDR3: TGCAGTGCTAGTGGGACTAGCCTCAATGAGCAGTTCTTC.

V gene TRBV7-6 combines with J gene TRBJ1-2; 10 nucleotides match TRBD1. The J segment lost 6 bases and the V segment lost 5 bases, leaving 12 bases of the junction unmatched. CDR1 SGHVS and CDR2 FNYEAQ come from the germline V gene. CDR3 length equals 16 residues. The CDR3 loop is CASSLVAGTGEDGYTF. The CDR3 DNA follows: TGTGCCAGCAGCCTCGTAGCCGGGACAGGGGAAGATGGCTACACCTTC.

The chain carries TRBV6-6 and TRBJ2-1, with 8 positions matching TRBD1. The germline V gene has CDR1 MNHNY and CDR2 SVGAGI (reference sequence). J was trimmed by 5 bases and V by 4 bases; bases with no gene match: 4. CDR3 length equals 14 residues. CDR3 sequence: CASSSRDRNNEQFF. CDR3 in DNA: TGTGCCAGCAGTTCACGGGACAGGAACAATGAGCAGTTCTTC.

The J gene is TRBJ1-6, the V gene TRBV2; 7 nucleotides align to TRBD1. Germline trimming cut 6 bases from V and 0 bases from J; bases unmatched to any gene: 2. There are 15 residues in the CDR3. The germline gives CDR1 SNHLY, CDR2 FYNNEI. CDR3 sequence: CASRRDSSYNSPLHF. CDR3 bases: TGTGCCAGCAGGAGGGACAGCTCCTATAATTCACCCCTCCACTTT.

The CDR3 DNA follows: TGTGCCAGCAGCTTAGTGACAGGGGGTTCACCCCTCCACTTT. Its protein product is CASSLVTGGSPLHF. This chain uses TRBV11-3 with TRBJ1-6; TRBD1 matches 9 bases. Germline loops: CDR1 SGHNT, CDR2 YENEEA. V shed 1 base, J shed 9 bases, and the junction held 1 base outside the gene matches. CDR3 length: 14 residues.

V usage is TRBV11-1 and J usage is TRBJ2-7; 10 nucleotides match TRBD2. Per germline, CDR1 SGHAT and CDR2 FQDESV (reference sequence). J lost 3 bases, V lost 2 bases, and 4 bases had no gene match. The CDR3 covers 15 residues. The CDR3 region is CASSLLLAGDYEQYF. The CDR3 region has the DNA TGTGCCAGCAGCTTACTCCTAGCGGGAGACTACGAGCAGTACTTC.

The chain combines TRBV12-5 with TRBJ2-7; possible D gene TRBD2, 5 bases. CDR1 and CDR2 from the germline V gene are LGHNT and FRNRAP. The germline V and J ends were trimmed by 7 bases and 0 bases, with 13 bases remaining between them. CDR3 length: 14 residues. CDR3 amino acids: CASALEASSYEQYF. CDR3 nucleotide sequence: TGTGCTAGTGCCCTGGAGGCCAGCTCCTACGAGCAGTACTTC. Complete variable domain (other parts from reference TRBV12-5 and TRBJ2-7): DARVTQTPRHKVTEMGQEVTMRCQPILGHNTVFWYRQTMMQGLELLAYFRNRAPLDDSGMPKDRFSAEMPDATLATLKIQPSEPRDSAVYFCASALEASSYEQYFGPGTRLTVT.

Only one count was recorded for this clone. The gene calls are TRBV13 and TRBJ1-6; no clear D. Trimming took 5 bases from V and 5 from J, leaving 10 bases between them. Germline CDR1 reads PRHDT; CDR2 reads FYEKMQ (reference sequence). The CDR3 spans 14 residues. In DNA, the CDR3 is TGTGCCAGCAGCCGCAACACAGATAATTCACCCCTCCACTTT. Its protein is CASSRNTDNSPLHF.

The chain joins TRBV28 to TRBJ1-2; no reliable D call. The CDR3 loop spans 15 amino acids. The V gene lost 4 bases and the J gene lost 6 bases, with 18 bases spanning the gap. The germline CDR1 and CDR2 sequences are MDHEN and SYDVKM. The CDR3 sequence is CASSSNPKPWDGYTF. The CDR3 DNA reads TGTGCCAGCAGTTCCAACCCTAAGCCCTGGGATGGCTACACCTTC.

This chain joins TRBV11-3 and TRBJ2-1, with TRBD1 as a possible D gene (6 bases). V gave up 1 base and J gave up 5 bases, with 12 bases separating them. Germline lookup yields CDR1 SGHNT and CDR2 YENEEA. The CDR3 is 15 residues long. As DNA, the CDR3 is TGTGCCAGCAGCTTAGGCAGGGGCGACCACAATGAGCAGTTCTTC. Amino acids: CASSLGRGDHNEQFF.